This T cell receptor (beta chain) was identified in a study of tumor-infiltrating lymphocytes in oesophageal squamous cell carcinoma (dated by TCRdb to about 2016). This clonotype has at least ten counts. There is no known antigen for this receptor. At one boundary the junction diverges from the germline segment, which might be a read error. Receptors were amplified or captured by PCR. The sequencer listed for this sample is Illumina HiSeq 2000. TCRdb itself trimmed the public reads at Q25 with fastp, ran MiXCR and retained productive beta chains. Under each unique CDR3 protein, matching rows form one entry showing the most common genes and DNA. The sample has approximately 12,000 distinct CDR3 sequences on record, approximately 50% of them singletons. The ten top clones hold 42% of the sample. The germline V gene specifies SGHVS as CDR1 and FQNEAQ as CDR2. The CDR3 goes from the cysteine to the phenylalanine over 15 residues. The sequence is cut down to CDR3 DNA, 45 bases in frame from base 1.

This receptor was obtained from a female donor with esophageal squamous cell carcinoma. The receptor chain draws on TRBV7-8 and TRBJ2-7; no D gene call is confident. The sample taken for sequencing was esophageal tumor tissue. The nucleotides read TGTGCCAGCAGCTTAAAGGACCTTTATAATTCACCCCTCCACTTC. Its coded protein is CASSLKDLYNSPLHF. The CDR3, completed at both ends by the reference TRBV7-8 and TRBJ2-7 genes, gives the full variable domain GAGVSQSPRYKVAKRGQDVALRCDPISGHVSLFWYQQALGQGPEFLTYFQNEAQLDKSGLPSDRFFAERPEGSVSTLKIQRTQQEDSAVYLCASSLKDLYNSPLHFGPGTRLTVT.